Below are 9 T cell receptor beta chains sequenced from a single sample in a study of CD8+ T cells in alopecia areata. cDNA reverse transcribed from extracted RNA served as the sequencing template. Here immunoSEQ multiplex PCR was the method, and the copy in TCRdb shows in-frame clones only, minus some. The sample yields about 130,000 clones, 58% seen once. The sample was CD4+ T cells sorted from blood, taken at week 0. These receptors were obtained from a human donor with alopecia areata.

The rearrangement uses TRBV30 and TRBJ2-7; D assignment may be TRBD1 or TRBD2 (6 bases each). The CDR3 runs to 14 residues. Germline lookup yields CDR1 GTSNPN and CDR2 SVGIG (reference sequence). Trimming took off 4 bases at V and 2 bases at J, with 15 bases between the two ends. The CDR3 sequence: CAWTVGGMTYEQYF. CDR3 nucleotide sequence: TGTGCCTGGACCGTAGGGGGGATGACCTACGAGCAGTACTTC.

The chain couples TRBV27 to TRBJ2-3, with D uncertain. The CDR3 covers 14 residues. Germline V gene data show CDR1 as MNHEY and CDR2 as SMNVEV (reference sequence). V shed 1 base and J shed 1 base, with 6 bases lying between them. The CDR3 here is CASSLLDGTDTQYF. As DNA, the CDR3 is TGTGCCAGCAGTTTATTGGACGGCACAGATACGCAGTATTTT.

This sequence joins TRBV28 and TRBJ2-3; 14 bases agree with TRBD2. Losses at the gene ends were 3 bases for V and 4 bases for J; bases not matched to a gene: 3. The CDR3 totals 16 residues. Germline V lookup: CDR1 MDHEN, CDR2 SYDVKM. The CDR3 loop is CASSLTSGRAADTQYF. CDR3 DNA: TGTGCCAGCAGTTTGACTAGCGGGAGGGCCGCAGATACGCAGTATTTT.

DNA for the CDR3: TGCGCCAGCAGCACAGGACTAGCGGGAGGCATCACCGGGGAGCTGTTTTTT. This sequence encodes CASSTGLAGGITGELFF. The chain carries TRBV5-1 and TRBJ2-2; 14 bases are shared with TRBD2. CDR3 size: 17 residues. Germline CDR1 and CDR2: SGHRS and YFSETQ. V lost 4 bases, J lost 4 bases, and 6 bases stayed unmatched.

The chain is built from TRBV6-1 and TRBJ2-1; D remains ambiguous. The CDR3 extends over 14 amino acids. Deletions cut 7 bases from V and 6 bases from J, with 16 bases between. Germline V CDR1 and CDR2: MNHNS, SASEGT. CDR3 protein: CASNSMQAGNEQFF. In DNA form, the CDR3 reads TGTGCCAGCAACTCGATGCAGGCTGGCAATGAGCAGTTCTTC.

This clone was seen a few times. The rearrangement joins TRBV7-2 to TRBJ2-5; tentatively, D is TRBD1 (5 bases). The V and J ends lost 7 bases and 4 bases respectively, with 16 bases between them. The CDR3 is 14 residues long. Per the germline V gene, CDR1 is SGHTA and CDR2 is FQGNSA. This CDR3 is CASKTGHKAETQYF. The DNA of the CDR3 is TGTGCCAGCAAGACCGGACATAAGGCAGAGACCCAGTACTTC.

This chain joins TRBV7-9 and TRBJ2-6, with D maybe TRBD1 (5 bases). The V end lost 3 bases, the J end lost 6 bases, and 18 bases lay between the germline ends. The CDR3 contains 17 residues. The germline V gene encodes CDR1 SEHNR and CDR2 FQNEAQ (reference sequence). The CDR3 protein is CASSFQGMRGAANVLTF. The CDR3 region has the DNA TGTGCCAGCAGCTTCCAGGGTATGCGTGGAGCGGCCAACGTCCTGACTTTC.

J is TRBJ1-2 and V is TRBV30; unclear D gene. V was clipped by 3 bases and J by 5 bases, with 19 bases between them. CDR3 length equals 15 residues. Germline V gene lookup returns CDR1 GTSNPN and CDR2 SVGIG (reference sequence). CDR3 bases: TGTGCCTGGAGCGAGATCCGAATTGCACCTTATGGCTACACCTTC. This encodes CAWSEIRIAPYGYTF.

The V gene is TRBV7-2, the J gene TRBJ1-2, with 7 bases aligning to TRBD1. Germline V CDR1 and CDR2: SGHTA, FQGNSA. After removal of 6 bases from V and 8 bases from J, the junction contained 9 bases not matched to a gene. The CDR3 is made up of 13 amino acids. The CDR3 is CASSQGGAEGYTF. CDR3 coding DNA: TGTGCCAGCAGTCAAGGGGGCGCGGAGGGCTACACCTTC.